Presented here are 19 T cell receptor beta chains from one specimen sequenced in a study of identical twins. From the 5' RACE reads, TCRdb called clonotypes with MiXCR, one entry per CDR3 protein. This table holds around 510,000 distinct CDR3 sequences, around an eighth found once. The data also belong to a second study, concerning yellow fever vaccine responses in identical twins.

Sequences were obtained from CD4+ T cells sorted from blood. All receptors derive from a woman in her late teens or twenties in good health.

In DNA form, the CDR3 reads TGTGCCAGCAGTTACTCGATTAGAAGGGCCGAGCAGTACTTC. It translates to CASSYSIRRAEQYF. The genes are TRBV6-2 or TRBV6-3 and TRBJ2-7; D uncertain. Between the trimmed V and J ends, which lost 0 bases and 6 bases, there was a span of 12 bases. The CDR3 length is 14 residues. CDR1 MNHEY and CDR2 SVGEGT come from the germline V gene.

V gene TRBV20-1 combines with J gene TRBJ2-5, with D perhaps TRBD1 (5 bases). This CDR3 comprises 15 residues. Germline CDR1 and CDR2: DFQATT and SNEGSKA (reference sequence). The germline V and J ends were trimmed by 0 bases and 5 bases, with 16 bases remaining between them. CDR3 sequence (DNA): TGCAGTGCTAGAGACCCTGGACACGGTGGGGAGACCCAGTACTTC. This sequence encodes CSARDPGHGGETQYF.

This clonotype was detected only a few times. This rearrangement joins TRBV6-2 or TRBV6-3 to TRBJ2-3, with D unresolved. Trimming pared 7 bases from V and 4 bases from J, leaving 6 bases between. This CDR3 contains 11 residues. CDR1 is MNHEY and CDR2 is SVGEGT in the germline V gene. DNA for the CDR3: TGTGCCAGCAAGCGCGCAGATACGCAGTATTTT. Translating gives CASKRADTQYF.

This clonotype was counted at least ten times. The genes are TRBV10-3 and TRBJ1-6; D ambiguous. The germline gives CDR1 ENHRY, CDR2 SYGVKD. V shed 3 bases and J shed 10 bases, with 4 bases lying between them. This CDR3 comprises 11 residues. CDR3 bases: TGTGCCATCAGTGAACCGTCACCCCTCCACTTT. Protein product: CAISEPSPLHF.

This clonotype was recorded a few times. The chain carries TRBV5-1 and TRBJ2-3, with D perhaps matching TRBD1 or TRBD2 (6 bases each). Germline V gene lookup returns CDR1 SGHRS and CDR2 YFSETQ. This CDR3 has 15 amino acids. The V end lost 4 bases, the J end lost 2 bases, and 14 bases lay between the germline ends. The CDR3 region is CASSRMGGDTDTQYF. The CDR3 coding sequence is TGCGCCAGCAGCCGGATGGGGGGCGACACAGATACGCAGTATTTT. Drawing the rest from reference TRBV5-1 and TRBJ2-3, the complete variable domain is KAGVTQTPRYLIKTRGQQVTLSCSPISGHRSVSWYQQTPGQGLQFLFEYFSETQRNKGNFPGRFSGRQFSNSRSEMNVSTLELGDSALYLCASSRMGGDTDTQYFGPGTRLTVL.

The CDR3 DNA reads TGCAGTGCTAGACACCGCCTACAGGGAGTGAACACTGAAGCTTTCTTT. Amino acids: CSARHRLQGVNTEAFF. V is TRBV20-1 and J is TRBJ1-1; D is perhaps TRBD1 (6 bases). The V end was cut by 2 bases, the J end by 0 bases, with 16 bases between. Per the germline V gene, CDR1 is DFQATT and CDR2 is SNEGSKA (reference sequence). There are 16 residues in the CDR3.

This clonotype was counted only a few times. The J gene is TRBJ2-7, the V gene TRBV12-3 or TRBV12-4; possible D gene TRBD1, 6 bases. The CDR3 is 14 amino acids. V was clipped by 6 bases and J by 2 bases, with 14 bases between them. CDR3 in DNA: TGTGCCAGCAGCCTGAGGGACATGACCTACGAGCAGTACTTC. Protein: CASSLRDMTYEQYF.

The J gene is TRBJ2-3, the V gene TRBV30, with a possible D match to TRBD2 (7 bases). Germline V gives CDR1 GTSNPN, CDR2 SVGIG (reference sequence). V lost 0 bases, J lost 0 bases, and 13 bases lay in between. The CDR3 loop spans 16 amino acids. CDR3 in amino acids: CAWSVRRGGSTDTQYF. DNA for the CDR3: TGTGCCTGGAGTGTACGGAGGGGGGGCAGCACAGATACGCAGTATTTT.

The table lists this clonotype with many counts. The CDR3 DNA follows: TGTGCCAGCAGTGATGCCAGACTAGCGTTAAGCACAGATACGCAGTATTTT. It is translated as CASSDARLALSTDTQYF. This chain links TRBV6-1 with TRBJ2-3; 8 positions agree with TRBD2. J gave up 0 bases and V 3 bases, and 8 bases lay outside the gene matches. Germline lookup yields CDR1 MNHNS and CDR2 SASEGT. There are 17 residues in the CDR3.

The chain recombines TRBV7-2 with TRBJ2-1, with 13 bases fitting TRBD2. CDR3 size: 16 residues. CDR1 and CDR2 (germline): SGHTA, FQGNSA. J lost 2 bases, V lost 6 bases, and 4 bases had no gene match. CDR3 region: CASRGTSGNPYNEQFF. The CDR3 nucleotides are TGTGCCAGCAGGGGGACTAGCGGGAATCCCTACAATGAGCAGTTCTTC.

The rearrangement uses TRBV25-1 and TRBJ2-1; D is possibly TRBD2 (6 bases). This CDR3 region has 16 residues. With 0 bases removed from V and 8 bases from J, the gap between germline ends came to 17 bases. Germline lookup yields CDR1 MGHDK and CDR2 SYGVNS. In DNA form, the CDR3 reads TGTGCCAGCAGTGAATACGGGACGATTCCGGGGGATGAGCAGTTCTTC. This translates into CASSEYGTIPGDEQFF. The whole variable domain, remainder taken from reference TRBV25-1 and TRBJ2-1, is EADIYQTPRYLVIGTGKKITLECSQTMGHDKMYWYQQDPGMELHLIHYSYGVNSTEKGDLSSESTVSRIRTEHFPLTLESARPSHTSQYLCASSEYGTIPGDEQFFGPGTRLTVL.

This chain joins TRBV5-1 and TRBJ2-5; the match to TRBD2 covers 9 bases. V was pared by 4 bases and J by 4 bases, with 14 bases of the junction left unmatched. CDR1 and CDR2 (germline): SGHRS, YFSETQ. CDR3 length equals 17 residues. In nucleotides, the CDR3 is TGCGCCAGCAGCAAGCGGCCGGGACTAGCAGTTCCAGAGACCCAGTACTTC. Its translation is CASSKRPGLAVPETQYF.

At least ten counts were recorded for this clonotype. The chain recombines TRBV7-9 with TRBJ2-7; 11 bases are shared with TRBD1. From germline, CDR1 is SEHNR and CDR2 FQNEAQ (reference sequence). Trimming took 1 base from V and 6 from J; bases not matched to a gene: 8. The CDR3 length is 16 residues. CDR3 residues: CASSLVAGQGATEQYF. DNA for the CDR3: TGTGCCAGCAGCTTAGTTGCAGGACAGGGGGCGACCGAGCAGTACTTC. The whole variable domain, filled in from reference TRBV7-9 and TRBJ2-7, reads DTGVSQNPRHKITKRGQNVTFRCDPISEHNRLYWYRQTLGQGPEFLTYFQNEAQLEKSRLLSDRFSAERPKGSFSTLEIQRTEQGDSAMYLCASSLVAGQGATEQYFGPGTRLTVT.

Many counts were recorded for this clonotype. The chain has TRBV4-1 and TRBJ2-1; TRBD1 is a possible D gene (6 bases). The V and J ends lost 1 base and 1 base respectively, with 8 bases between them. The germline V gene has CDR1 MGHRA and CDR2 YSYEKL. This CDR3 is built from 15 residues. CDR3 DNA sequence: TGCGCCAGCAGCCAAGCAGGGGTTTCCTACAATGAGCAGTTCTTC. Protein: CASSQAGVSYNEQFF.

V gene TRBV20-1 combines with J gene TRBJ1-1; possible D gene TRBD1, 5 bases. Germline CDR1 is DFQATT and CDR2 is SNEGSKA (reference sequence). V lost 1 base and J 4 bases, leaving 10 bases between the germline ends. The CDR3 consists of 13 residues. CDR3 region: CSARAGVITEAFF. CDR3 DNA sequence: TGCAGTGCTAGAGCGGGGGTGATCACTGAAGCTTTCTTT.

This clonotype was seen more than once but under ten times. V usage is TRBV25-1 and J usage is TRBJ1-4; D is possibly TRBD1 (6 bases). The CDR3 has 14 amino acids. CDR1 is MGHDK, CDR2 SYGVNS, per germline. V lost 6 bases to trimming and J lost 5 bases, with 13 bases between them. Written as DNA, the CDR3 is TGTGCCAGCAGGGACGGGAGGGGGAATGAAAAACTGTTTTTT. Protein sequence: CASRDGRGNEKLFF.

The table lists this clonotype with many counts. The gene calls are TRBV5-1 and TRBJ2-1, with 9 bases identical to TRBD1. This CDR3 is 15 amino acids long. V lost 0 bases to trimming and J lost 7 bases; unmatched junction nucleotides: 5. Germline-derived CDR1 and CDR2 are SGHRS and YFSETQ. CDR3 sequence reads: CASSLAGTGKNEQFF. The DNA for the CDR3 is TGCGCCAGCAGCTTGGCCGGGACAGGGAAAAATGAGCAGTTCTTC.

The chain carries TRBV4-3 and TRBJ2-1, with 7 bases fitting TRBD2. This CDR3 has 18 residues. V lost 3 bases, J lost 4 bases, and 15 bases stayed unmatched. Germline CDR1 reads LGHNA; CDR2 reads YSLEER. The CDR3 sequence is CASSQGWLVREWYNEQFF. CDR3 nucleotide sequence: TGCGCCAGCAGCCAGGGGTGGTTGGTGCGGGAGTGGTACAATGAGCAGTTCTTC.

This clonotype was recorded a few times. The CDR3 DNA follows: TGTGCCACCAGCACCATGGACACCTCCCAGTACTTC. Its protein product is CATSTMDTSQYF. This chain connects TRBV15 to TRBJ2-5, with D perhaps TRBD1 (5 bases). In germline, CDR1 is LNHNV, CDR2 YYDKDF (reference sequence). CDR3 length equals 12 residues. Trimming shortened V by 4 bases and J by 9 bases, and 12 bases separated the two germline ends.